Listed below are T cell receptor beta chains from one sample, sequenced in a study of blood T cell repertoires in COVID-19. Clones were sequenced by immunoSEQ multiplex PCR, and TCRdb holds only the in-frame ones, with some missing. The table lists approximately 89,000 clones, 60% to 85% of them singletons. The sequencing input was peripheral blood. The receptors were sampled from a human donor in a cohort sampled during active COVID-19. The CDR3 runs from the conserved cysteine through the conserved F or W. D genes are given only for firm matches. The size field is filled for only some rows; it gives once, few, many or a size class.

CDR3 protein | CDR3 DNA | V gene | clone size | D gene | J gene
CASRLTSGRADTQYF | TGCGCCAGCAGACTCACTAGCGGGAGAGCAGATACGCAGTATTTT | TRBV5-1 | once | TRBD2 | TRBJ2-3
CASSPGLADINEQFF | TGTGCCAGCAGCCCGGGACTAGCGGATATCAATGAGCAGTTCTTC | TRBV5-4 | many | TRBD2 | TRBJ2-1
CASSISGAISGNTIYF | TGTGCCAGCAGCATCAGCGGGGCCATCTCTGGAAACACCATATATTTT | TRBV7-8 | NA | NA | TRBJ1-3
CASPPCGGNVYEQYF | TGTGCCAGCCCCCCCTGCGGGGGGAACGTATACGAGCAGTACTTC | TRBV21-1 | NA | NA | TRBJ2-7
CASSLEGGKETQYF | TGCGCCAGCAGCTTGGAGGGAGGAAAAGAGACCCAGTACTTC | TRBV5-1 | NA | NA | TRBJ2-5
CASSLAFQREAFF | TGTGCCAGCAGCTTAGCTTTTCAGCGTGAAGCTTTCTTT | TRBV7-2 | NA | NA | TRBJ1-1
CASSHGETQYF | TGCGCCAGCAGCCACGGGGAGACCCAGTACTTC | TRBV4-1 | NA | NA | TRBJ2-5
CASSLGLDGDTQYF | TGCGCCAGCAGCTTAGGACTAGATGGAGATACGCAGTATTTT | TRBV5-1 | NA | TRBD2 | TRBJ2-3
CASMSSSGFPFF | TGCGCCAGCATGTCCTCGTCCGGGTTTCCTTTCTTT | TRBV5-1 | NA | NA | TRBJ1-1
CASSYSRGSNQPQHF | TGTGCCAGCAGTTACTCCAGGGGGAGCAATCAGCCCCAGCATTTT | TRBV6-5 | NA | TRBD1 | TRBJ1-5
CASSLRLAGGYNEQFF | TGTGCCAGCAGCTTAAGACTAGCGGGAGGGTACAATGAGCAGTTCTTC | TRBV7-2 | once | TRBD2 | TRBJ2-1
CASSLAGGTTDTQYF | TGTGCCAGCAGCTTAGCGGGAGGGACCACAGATACGCAGTATTTT | TRBV7-2 | NA | TRBD2 | TRBJ2-3
CASSFDLSGKYEQYF | TGCGCCAGCAGCTTTGATCTTTCGGGGAAATACGAGCAGTACTTC | TRBV5-1 | NA | NA | TRBJ2-7
CASRPTSGRNYEQYF | TGTGCCAGCAGACCAACTAGCGGGAGAAACTACGAGCAGTACTTC | TRBV28 | once | TRBD2 | TRBJ2-7
CSVEWAADTQYF | TGCAGCGTTGAATGGGCAGCCGATACGCAGTATTTT | TRBV29-1 | NA | NA | TRBJ2-3
CATSRETGTGGMADTQYF | TGTGCCACCAGCAGAGAAACCGGGACAGGGGGTATGGCAGATACGCAGTATTTT | TRBV15 | NA | TRBD1 | TRBJ2-3
CASSKTTEVEQYF | TGTGCCAGCAGTAAAACTACGGAAGTCGAGCAGTACTTC | TRBV28 | NA | NA | TRBJ2-7
CSVVAREQFF | TGCAGCGTTGTTGCTAGGGAGCAGTTCTTC | TRBV29-1 | NA | NA | TRBJ2-1
CASSARGSSNNEQFF | TGTGCCAGCAGCGCGCGCGGGAGTTCTAACAATGAGCAGTTCTTC | TRBV9 | NA | TRBD2 | TRBJ2-1
CASGRGEQYF | TGTGCCAGCGGTCGGGGTGAGCAGTACTTC | TRBV5-6 | NA | NA | TRBJ2-7
CSVAGSSYNEQFF | TGCAGCGTTGCGGGGAGCTCCTACAATGAGCAGTTCTTC | TRBV29-1 | NA | NA | TRBJ2-1
CAWSTAWGIQETQYF | TGTGCCTGGAGTACCGCTTGGGGCATTCAAGAGACCCAGTACTTC | TRBV30 | NA | NA | TRBJ2-5
CASSNTSGRALATDTQYF | TGTGCCAGCAGTAACACTAGCGGGAGGGCCCTAGCGACAGATACGCAGTATTTT | TRBV27 | NA | TRBD2 | TRBJ2-3
CASSSPGVYNEQFF | TGTGCCAGCAGTTCACCGGGAGTCTACAATGAGCAGTTCTTC | TRBV28 | once | NA | TRBJ2-1
CASSVAADTQYF | TGTGCCAGCAGCGTAGCGGCAGATACGCAGTATTTT | TRBV9 | NA | NA | TRBJ2-3
CASSLAAGSNQPQHF | TGTGCCAGCAGCTTAGCGGCGGGAAGCAATCAGCCCCAGCATTTT | TRBV7-2 | few | NA | TRBJ1-5
CASSYPVQGRTEAFF | TGTGCCAGCAGTTACCCTGTACAGGGGCGCACTGAAGCTTTCTTT | TRBV6-6 | NA | TRBD1 | TRBJ1-1
CASSLRTSGRGIMYF | TGTGCCAGCAGCCTTAGGACTAGCGGGAGGGGTATCATGTACTTC | TRBV3-1/TRBV3-2 | NA | TRBD2 | TRBJ2-7
CASSQDAGAPAYEQYF | TGCGCCAGCAGCCAAGACGCGGGGGCCCCTGCCTACGAGCAGTACTTC | TRBV4-3 | NA | NA | TRBJ2-7
CASSQGSGRANEQFF | TGCGCCAGCAGCCAAGGGAGCGGGAGGGCGAATGAGCAGTTCTTC | TRBV4-3 | NA | TRBD2 | TRBJ2-1
CASSPGSPGSYNEQFF | TGTGCCAGCTCACCGGGGTCTCCGGGGTCCTACAATGAGCAGTTCTTC | TRBV18 | NA | NA | TRBJ2-1
CASSLEVRGTQYF | TGTGCCAGCAGCTTAGAAGTAAGGGGTACGCAGTATTTT | TRBV11-2 | NA | NA | TRBJ2-3
CASSLSTSGSRTDTQYF | TGTGCCAGCAGTTTATCGACTAGCGGGAGTCGCACAGATACGCAGTATTTT | TRBV27 | NA | TRBD2 | TRBJ2-3
CASSRVWDEKLFF | TGTGCCAGTAGCAGGGTATGGGATGAAAAACTGTTTTTT | TRBV6-5 | NA | NA | TRBJ1-4
CASSPNRGRRAGELFF | TGTGCCAGCAGCCCGAACAGGGGGCGCCGCGCCGGGGAGCTGTTTTTT | TRBV14 | NA | TRBD1 | TRBJ2-2
CASSLGGQGGNQPQHF | TGTGCCAGCAGTTTGGGGGGACAGGGAGGTAATCAGCCCCAGCATTTT | TRBV28 | NA | TRBD1 | TRBJ1-5
CAINNGQGAGTGELFF | TGTGCCATCAATAACGGACAGGGGGCTGGCACCGGGGAGCTGTTTTTT | TRBV10-3 | NA | TRBD1 | TRBJ2-2
CASSHAPTWGYTF | TGCGCCAGCAGCCATGCCCCGACTTGGGGCTACACCTTC | TRBV4-3 | NA | NA | TRBJ1-2
CACRDRATDTQYF | TGTGCCTGCCGGGACAGGGCCACAGATACGCAGTATTTT | TRBV27 | NA | TRBD1 | TRBJ2-3
CASSLAGGDQPQHF | TGTGCCAGCAGCTTAGCAGGGGGCGATCAGCCCCAGCATTTT | TRBV7-2 | NA | TRBD1 | TRBJ1-5
CASSQVDLGLAAYEQYF | TGCGCCAGCAGCCAAGTCGACCTGGGACTAGCGGCCTACGAGCAGTACTTC | TRBV4-1 | few | TRBD2 | TRBJ2-7
CASSRTGVSSYNEQFF | TGCGCCAGCAGCCGAACCGGGGTTAGCTCCTACAATGAGCAGTTCTTC | TRBV5-1 | NA | NA | TRBJ2-1
CSASRMGSTPDTGELFF | TGCAGTGCTAGTCGAATGGGCTCGACCCCTGACACCGGGGAGCTGTTTTTT | TRBV20-1 | NA | NA | TRBJ2-2
CASRRQPGQGARETQYF | TGCGCCAGCAGACGTCAACCGGGACAGGGGGCTCGGGAGACCCAGTACTTC | TRBV5-1 | NA | TRBD1 | TRBJ2-5
CASSRVGTGVGEQYF | TGTGCCAGTAGCAGGGTGGGGACAGGGGTTGGCGAGCAGTACTTC | TRBV19 | few | TRBD1 | TRBJ2-7
CAWSHSGGWEQFF | TGTGCCTGGAGTCACAGCGGCGGCTGGGAGCAGTTCTTC | TRBV30 | NA | NA | TRBJ2-1
CATSKGQGTYEQYF | TGTGCCACCAGCAAGGGACAGGGGACCTACGAGCAGTACTTC | TRBV15 | NA | TRBD1 | TRBJ2-7